This passage covers 30 T cell receptor beta chains from one sample sequenced in a study of T cell changes during pregnancy in multiple sclerosis. Data came from immunoSEQ multiplex PCR; TCRdb stores just in-frame clones and leaves some out. In the table there are about 110,000 clones, around 90% of which are singletons. The material was peripheral blood, obtained after pregnancy. These receptors were collected from a female donor with multiple sclerosis, enrolled in a pregnancy study.

The chain combines TRBV10-3 with TRBJ2-2, with 7 bases lining up with TRBD1. CDR1 and CDR2 (germline): ENHRY, SYGVKD. Trimming took 4 bases from V and 6 from J; bases not matched to a gene: 8. This CDR3 is 15 amino acids long. The CDR3 DNA sequence: TGTGCCATCAGTGTTACAGGGGACGGAGCCGGGGAGCTGTTTTTT. Translating it yields CAISVTGDGAGELFF.

This clone has just one count. This chain links TRBV5-1 with TRBJ2-2; no reliable D call. From germline, CDR1 is SGHRS and CDR2 YFSETQ. The CDR3 has 14 residues. Trimming removed 1 base from V and 2 bases from J, with 6 bases in between. The CDR3 protein is CASSLFLNTGELFF. Here the CDR3 DNA reads TGCGCCAGCAGCTTGTTTCTAAACACCGGGGAGCTGTTTTTT.

CDR3 nucleotide sequence: TGTGCCAGCAGCTTATCGGCAGGGGCGGAAAATTCACCCCTCCACTTT. Translated: CASSLSAGAENSPLHF. This rearrangement joins TRBV7-9 to TRBJ1-6, with D maybe TRBD1 (6 bases). V was clipped by 2 bases and J by 7 bases, with 15 bases between them. This CDR3 spans 16 amino acids. Germline CDR1 reads SEHNR; CDR2 reads FQNEAQ (reference sequence).

The DNA for the CDR3 is TGTGCCTGGAGCCCCCCCTCAGGCCTAGCGGGGGGCTCAGATACGCAGTATTTT. Translation: CAWSPPSGLAGGSDTQYF. The chain links TRBV30 to TRBJ2-3; 11 positions match TRBD2. From germline, CDR1 is GTSNPN and CDR2 SVGIG (reference sequence). The CDR3 has 18 residues. V shed 3 bases and J 4 bases; nucleotides not matched to a gene: 15.

The chain uses TRBV7-9 and TRBJ2-5; 7 bases agree with TRBD1. V gave up 3 bases and J gave up 1 base; unmatched junction bases: 8. This CDR3 has 16 residues. The V gene's germline CDR1 is SEHNR and CDR2 FQNEAQ (reference sequence). CDR3 in DNA: TGTGCCAGCAGCTTTCAGGGCAGGGGGACCCAAGAGACCCAGTACTTC. Its translation is CASSFQGRGTQETQYF.

The chain uses TRBV5-8 and TRBJ2-5, with TRBD1 matching 12 bases. Germline-derived CDR1 and CDR2 are SGHTS and YDEGEE. V gave up 2 bases and J gave up 4 bases; unmatched junction bases: 6. The CDR3 runs 16 residues. DNA of the CDR3: TGTGCCAGCAGCTTCCTAGGGACAGGGGGCAGAGAGACCCAGTACTTC. It is translated as CASSFLGTGGRETQYF.

The chain is built from TRBV19 and TRBJ1-1; TRBD1 matches at 7 bases. The V gene's germline CDR1 is LNHDA and CDR2 SQIVND (reference sequence). The V gene end was trimmed by 0 bases and the J gene end by 5 bases; junction bases not matched to a gene: 6. The CDR3 extends over 15 amino acids. CDR3 loop: CASSIEWQGGTEAFF. CDR3 sequence (DNA): TGTGCCAGTAGTATAGAATGGCAGGGGGGAACTGAAGCTTTCTTT.

This chain uses TRBV7-2 with TRBJ2-5; 11 nucleotides align to TRBD1. The CDR3 runs 14 residues. Germline CDR1 SGHTA, CDR2 FQGNSA. V gave up 5 bases and J gave up 7 bases; unmatched junction bases: 6. The CDR3 DNA reads as TGTGCCAGCAGCAGCGGACAGGGGGCTGGGACCCAGTACTTC. Translated, it gives CASSSGQGAGTQYF.

The chain employs TRBV10-2 and TRBJ2-1; 7 bases line up with TRBD2. After removal of 9 bases from V and 4 bases from J, the junction contained 12 bases not matched to a gene. The CDR3 runs 15 residues. Germline V gene lookup returns CDR1 WSHSY and CDR2 SAAADI. The CDR3 here is CASQQVAGPYNEQFF. CDR3 DNA sequence: TGCGCCAGTCAACAAGTAGCGGGTCCTTACAATGAGCAGTTCTTC.

This clone was seen a few times. V is TRBV12-5 and J is TRBJ1-1, with TRBD1 matching 9 bases. CDR1 and CDR2 from the germline V gene are LGHNT and FRNRAP. With V trimmed by 1 base and J by 3 bases, 12 bases remained unmatched. The CDR3 contains 18 residues. The CDR3 loop is CASGLAATGGFSDTEAFF. DNA of the CDR3: TGTGCTAGTGGTTTGGCCGCAACAGGGGGCTTTTCGGACACTGAAGCTTTCTTT. Based on the CDR3 plus reference TRBV12-5 and TRBJ1-1, the full variable domain is DARVTQTPRHKVTEMGQEVTMRCQPILGHNTVFWYRQTMMQGLELLAYFRNRAPLDDSGMPKDRFSAEMPDATLATLKIQPSEPRDSAVYFCASGLAATGGFSDTEAFFGQGTRLTVV.

The chain recombines TRBV18 with TRBJ1-1; D possibly corresponds to TRBD1 (6 bases). The V and J ends lost 3 bases and 1 base respectively, with 9 bases between them. The CDR3 sequence is 14 residues long. Germline lookup yields CDR1 KGHSH and CDR2 LQKENI. The DNA for the CDR3 is TGTGCCAGCTCACCCCGACAGGAGAACACTGAAGCTTTCTTT. Its protein product is CASSPRQENTEAFF.

The CDR3 DNA is TGTGCCAGCAGTCCTGGACTAGCGGGAGGGTATGAGCAGTTCTTC. This gives the protein CASSPGLAGGYEQFF. V usage is TRBV6-6 and J usage is TRBJ2-1; 15 nucleotides line up with TRBD2. The CDR3 is made up of 15 amino acids. The germline V gene has CDR1 MNHNY and CDR2 SVGAGI (reference sequence). The ends lost 5 bases at V and 8 bases at J; junction bases unmatched: 4.

CDR3: CASSPLAGGITDTQYF. CDR3 bases: TGTGCCAGCTCACCACTAGCGGGAGGGATCACAGATACGCAGTATTTT. The chain uses TRBV18 and TRBJ2-3; 11 bases fit TRBD2. V shed 1 base, J shed 2 bases, and the junction held 2 bases outside the gene matches. Germline V gene data show CDR1 as KGHSH and CDR2 as LQKENI. This CDR3 contains 16 residues.

The chain combines TRBV2 with TRBJ1-2; D call uncertain. Germline CDR1 SNHLY, CDR2 FYNNEI. Trimming took off 3 bases at V and 5 bases at J, with 10 bases between the two ends. The CDR3 extends over 13 amino acids. CDR3 sequence reads: CASSDRGAYGYTF. CDR3 DNA sequence: TGTGCCAGCAGTGATCGGGGAGCATATGGCTACACCTTC.

There are a few counts of this clone. The rearrangement links TRBV21-1 to TRBJ1-2; the table assigns TRBD1, which was not confirmed against the DNA. TRBV21-1 constitutes a pseudogene. The CDR3 is 13 residues long. The CDR3 nucleotides read TGTGCCAGCAAGGACAGGTCTAACTATGGCTACACCTTC. It yields the protein CASKDRSNYGYTF.

The V call is TRBV5-1, the J call TRBJ2-1; D might be TRBD1 (5 bases). This CDR3 has 16 residues. The V end lost 4 bases, the J end lost 0 bases, and 14 bases lay between the germline ends. From germline, CDR1 is SGHRS and CDR2 YFSETQ. In nucleotides, the CDR3 is TGCGCCAGCAGCGGGCGAACAGGTAGCTCCTACAATGAGCAGTTCTTC. Translating gives CASSGRTGSSYNEQFF.

The CDR3 sequence is CASRPPRGGPGEQYF. The DNA for the CDR3 is TGTGCCAGCAGGCCACCTCGCGGAGGGCCCGGGGAGCAGTACTTC. V usage is TRBV6-5 and J usage is TRBJ2-7; TRBD2 is a possible D gene (6 bases). This CDR3 is 15 amino acids long. Germline CDR1 reads MNHEY; CDR2 reads SVGAGI. Between the trimmed V and J ends, which lost 6 bases and 7 bases, there was a span of 22 bases.

The chain links TRBV30 to TRBJ1-1; TRBD1 matches 9 bases. V lost 4 bases, J lost 6 bases, and 6 bases stayed unmatched. The CDR3 is made up of 13 amino acids. The germline V gene has CDR1 GTSNPN and CDR2 SVGIG (reference sequence). The CDR3, as DNA: TGTGCCTGGAACCTGGGGACAGGGTCTGAAGCTTTCTTT. It yields the protein CAWNLGTGSEAFF.

This clone came up once. The chain joins TRBV1 to TRBJ2-5; the DNA was not compared with TRBD2, the D call given in the table. TRBV1 is listed as a pseudogene. The CDR3 extends over 15 amino acids. The CDR3 bases are TGCACCAGCAGCCAAGATGACGCGGGAGCAGAGACCCAGTACTTC. This codes for CTSSQDDAGAETQYF.

V is TRBV19 and J is TRBJ1-5; D may be TRBD1 (6 bases). The length of the CDR3 is 14 residues. Trimming removed 7 bases from V and 7 bases from J, with 17 bases in between. The germline V gene has CDR1 LNHDA and CDR2 SQIVND (reference sequence). The CDR3 region has the DNA TGTGCCAGTACAGGGGATTGGGTAAGACAGCCCCAGCATTTT. It translates to CASTGDWVRQPQHF.

The chain is built from TRBV5-1 and TRBJ1-1, with D perhaps matching TRBD1 (6 bases). This CDR3 region has 14 residues. Germline values: CDR1 SGHRS, CDR2 YFSETQ. V was clipped by 4 bases and J by 1 base, with 11 bases between them. In DNA form, the CDR3 reads TGCGCCAGCAGCGTCGGACAGCAGAACACTGAAGCTTTCTTT. Translation: CASSVGQQNTEAFF.

A single count supports this clone. The rearrangement links TRBV7-6 to TRBJ2-7; D is unclear. CDR1 and CDR2 (germline): SGHVS, FNYEAQ. V was pared by 3 bases and J by 0 bases, with 6 bases between. This CDR3 is 13 amino acids long. The CDR3 bases are TGTGCCAGCAGCTTGAGCCTCTCCTACGAGCAGTACTTC. Its translation is CASSLSLSYEQYF. Drawing the rest from reference TRBV7-6 and TRBJ2-7, the complete variable domain is GAGVSQSPRYKVTKRGQDVALRCDPISGHVSLYWYRQALGQGPEFLTYFNYEAQQDKSGLPNDRFSAERPEGSISTLTIQRTEQRDSAMYRCASSLSLSYEQYFGPGTRLTVT.

The V call is TRBV30, the J call TRBJ1-4, with D perhaps TRBD1 (5 bases). Between the trimmed V and J ends, which lost 8 bases and 2 bases, there was a span of 15 bases. CDR1 and CDR2 (germline): GTSNPN, SVGIG (reference sequence). There are 14 residues in the CDR3. DNA for the CDR3: TGTGCCCGATATAAGGGGCTGACTAATGAAAAACTGTTTTTT. Its protein is CARYKGLTNEKLFF. Looking up the rest from reference TRBV30 and TRBJ1-4 gives the full variable domain: SQTIHQWPATLVQPVGSPLSLECTVEGTSNPNLYWYRQAAGRGLQLLFYSVGIGQISSEVPQNLSASRPQDRQFILSSKKLLLSDSGFYLCARYKGLTNEKLFFGSGTQLSVL.

In nucleotides, the CDR3 is TGTGCCAGCAGCCGTCTAGCGGACAATGAGCAGTTCTTC. It translates to CASSRLADNEQFF. The chain recombines TRBV6-5 with TRBJ2-1, with 7 bases identical to TRBD2. Germline CDR1 and CDR2: MNHEY and SVGAGI. V lost 6 bases and J lost 5; bases outside the gene matches: 4. The CDR3 runs 13 residues.

The chain combines TRBV30 with TRBJ1-2; 8 positions match TRBD1. CDR1 and CDR2 from the germline V gene are GTSNPN and SVGIG (reference sequence). V was clipped by 5 bases and J by 4 bases; unmatched bases: 6. The CDR3 totals 13 residues. CDR3 DNA sequence: TGTGCCTGGGCCGCAGGGGGCAGCTATGGCTACACCTTC. This gives the protein CAWAAGGSYGYTF.

This chain connects TRBV19 to TRBJ2-6, with 7 bases lining up with TRBD1. From germline, CDR1 is LNHDA and CDR2 SQIVND (reference sequence). This CDR3 is 17 amino acids long. V lost 3 bases, J lost 4 bases, and 9 bases stayed unmatched. The CDR3 loop reads CASSILSQGTGANVLTF. Here the CDR3 DNA reads TGTGCCAGTAGTATCCTCTCACAGGGGACCGGGGCCAACGTCCTGACTTTC.

The J gene is TRBJ2-7, the V gene TRBV29-1, with D possibly matching TRBD1 (5 bases). The CDR3 consists of 11 residues. The germline V and J ends were trimmed by 7 bases and 6 bases, with 13 bases remaining between them. Germline V gives CDR1 SQVTM, CDR2 ANQGSEA. CDR3 sequence reads: CSAQGNREQYF. DNA of the CDR3: TGCAGCGCTCAGGGTAATCGCGAGCAGTACTTC.

The chain employs TRBV6-1 and TRBJ2-5, with D possibly being TRBD1 (6 bases). The CDR3 is 14 residues long. The germline V gene has CDR1 MNHNS and CDR2 SASEGT. Trimming stripped 1 base from V and 7 bases from J, with 13 bases between. The CDR3 reads CASSEEGVRGTQYF. For the CDR3, the DNA is TGTGCCAGCAGTGAAGAGGGGGTAAGGGGGACCCAGTACTTC.

The DNA for the CDR3 is TGCGCCAGCAGCTTCAGGGGGGAGACCCAGTACTTC. This encodes CASSFRGETQYF. The chain links TRBV5-1 to TRBJ2-5; 7 positions agree with TRBD1. Germline loops: CDR1 SGHRS, CDR2 YFSETQ. V was pared by 2 bases and J by 5 bases, with 0 bases of the junction left unmatched. This CDR3 comprises 12 residues.

The gene calls are TRBV4-2 and TRBJ2-3, with no clear D. The CDR3 has 13 residues. The germline V gene has CDR1 LGHNA and CDR2 YNFKEQ. The V gene lost 4 bases and the J gene lost 7 bases, with 12 bases spanning the gap. The CDR3 loop is CASSLKELNTQYF. For the CDR3, the DNA is TGTGCCAGCAGCCTCAAGGAGCTGAATACGCAGTATTTT.